This T cell receptor beta chain stems from a study of cytomegalovirus exposure and HLA in healthy donors. Overall study findings and caveats: In an earlier analysis, about 90% or about 30%: the productive usage of most TCR beta V segments. The analysis excluded some indistinguishable V segments, including TRBV6-2 and TRBV6-3. A missense variant in DCLRE1C was later tied to TCR beta V- and J-gene trimming.

On this clone: The antigen remains undetermined.

Germline V lookup: CDR1 MNHNS, CDR2 SASEGT. V dropped 5 bases and J dropped 8; count of bases not matched to a gene: 4. The length of the CDR3 is 12 residues. Amplification used 60 Vbeta primers and 13 Jbeta primers. The repertoire was sequenced with immunoSEQ multiplex PCR; TCRdb's copy has only in-frame clones and lacks some. The repertoire has 100,000 to 150,000 clones, 74% of them found once; the top ten carry 7.3%. Sequences were obtained from PBMCs. The clonotype originates from a male donor in good health and CMV-seronegative. This chain links TRBV6-1 with TRBJ1-2; TRBD1 matches at 8 bases. The CDR3 loop is CASSKQGGGYTF. As DNA, the CDR3 is TGTGCCAGCAGTAAACAGGGGGGCGGCTACACCTTC.